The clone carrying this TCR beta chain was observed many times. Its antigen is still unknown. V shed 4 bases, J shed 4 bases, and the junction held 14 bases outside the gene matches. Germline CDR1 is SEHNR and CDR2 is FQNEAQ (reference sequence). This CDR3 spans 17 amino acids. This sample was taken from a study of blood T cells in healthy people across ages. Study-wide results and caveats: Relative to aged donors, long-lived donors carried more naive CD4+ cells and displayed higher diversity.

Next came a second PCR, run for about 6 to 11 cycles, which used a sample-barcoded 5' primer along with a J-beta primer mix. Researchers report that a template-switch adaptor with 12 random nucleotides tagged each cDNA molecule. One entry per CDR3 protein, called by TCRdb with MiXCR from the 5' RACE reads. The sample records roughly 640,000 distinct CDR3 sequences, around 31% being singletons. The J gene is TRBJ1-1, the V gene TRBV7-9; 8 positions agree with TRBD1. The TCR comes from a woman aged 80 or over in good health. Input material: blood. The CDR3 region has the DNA TGTGCCAGCAGCTCGTACAGGCAGGGGGCTGATGGCACTGAAGCTTTCTTT. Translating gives CASSSYRQGADGTEAFF.